These T cell receptor beta chains were read from a single sample in a study of Tregs in tolerant kidney transplant recipients. Data came from immunoSEQ multiplex PCR; TCRdb stores just in-frame clones and leaves some out. The repertoire holds roughly 69,000 clones, roughly 98% seen once, with 0.34% in the top ten. The sample consisted of Tregs from blood, taken before the transplant. These receptors all come from a human donor who received a combined kidney and bone marrow transplant. Each CDR3 is given with its conserved first and last residue. The D gene is left open where the match is weak. A clone size is listed for some rows: how often the clone was seen (once, few, many), or a class if it is expanded.

abundance,d_gene,j_gene,v_gene,CDR3nt,CDR3aa
NA,TRBD2,TRBJ2-1,TRBV5-1,TGCGCCAGCAGGCTAGCGGGAGCCTACAATGAGCAGTTCTTC,CASRLAGAYNEQFF
NA,NA,TRBJ1-1,TRBV7-9,TGTGCCAGCAGCTTTAAGGGGACAATGAGTCTTGTGAACACTGAAGCTTTCTTT,CASSFKGTMSLVNTEAFF
NA,NA,TRBJ1-2,TRBV15,TGTGCCACCAGCAGAGACGGGGTAAACTATGGCTACACCTTC,CATSRDGVNYGYTF
NA,NA,TRBJ2-7,TRBV11-2,TGTGCCAGCAGCTCTACCGTAGCGTACGAGCAGTACTTC,CASSSTVAYEQYF
once,NA,TRBJ1-3,TRBV9,TGTGCCAGCAGCAAAGCGACGCTGAGCGGTGGAAACACCATATATTTT,CASSKATLSGGNTIYF
NA,NA,TRBJ2-3,TRBV7-2,TGTGCCAGCAGCTTCGGGGGATCTCGCACAGATACGCAGTATTTT,CASSFGGSRTDTQYF
NA,NA,TRBJ2-1,TRBV11-1,TGTGCCAGCAGCTCCCCGCGGAGCGAGGGCCGCTACGATGAGCAGTTCTTC,CASSSPRSEGRYDEQFF
once,NA,TRBJ1-1,TRBV5-5,TGTGCCAGCAGCTACCTCCGACAGAACACTGAAGCTTTCTTT,CASSYLRQNTEAFF
NA,TRBD2,TRBJ2-7,TRBV7-3,TGTGCCAGCAGCTTAGGGGCTAGCGGATTCTACGAGCAGTACTTC,CASSLGASGFYEQYF
NA,TRBD1,TRBJ2-3,TRBV5-1,TGCGCCAGCAACAGACAGGGGGCGAATACGCAGTATTTT,CASNRQGANTQYF
NA,NA,TRBJ2-3,TRBV4-2,TGTGCCAGCAGCCAAGATCCCTGGGAGAGCACAGATACGCAGTATTTT,CASSQDPWESTDTQYF
once,NA,TRBJ2-3,TRBV20-1,TGCAGTGCTAGTAGTCTAGCCTCGCAGTATTTT,CSASSLASQYF
NA,NA,TRBJ1-5,TRBV18,TGTGCCAGCTCACCGGAGATCTTTAGCAATCAGCCCCAGCATTTT,CASSPEIFSNQPQHF
NA,NA,TRBJ1-1,TRBV10-3,TGTGCCATCAGTGAGTCACAGGGGAACACTGAAGCTTTCTTT,CAISESQGNTEAFF
NA,TRBD1,TRBJ2-1,TRBV10-3,TGTGCCACCGACAGGGGAGATGAGCAGTTCTTC,CATDRGDEQFF
NA,NA,TRBJ1-6,TRBV4-3,TGCGCCAGCAGCCAATACAGGGATTCACCCCTCCACTTT,CASSQYRDSPLHF
once,TRBD2,TRBJ2-5,TRBV6-1,TGTGCCAGCAGTGATAGGGGGCGGGGGGGTAAAGAGACCCAGTACTTC,CASSDRGRGGKETQYF
NA,TRBD1,TRBJ1-2,TRBV5-4,TGTGCCAGCAGCTTCCAGGACAGGAACTATGGCTACACCTTC,CASSFQDRNYGYTF
once,TRBD1,TRBJ1-2,TRBV4-1,TGCGCCAGCAGCCAAGATTCACGGACAGGGTTTGGCTACACCTTC,CASSQDSRTGFGYTF
NA,TRBD1,TRBJ1-6,TRBV16,TGTGCCAGCAGCCAATACGGACAGGGAGATTCACCCCTCCACTTT,CASSQYGQGDSPLHF
once,NA,TRBJ2-7,TRBV13,TGTGCCAGCAGCTTAGGGGTGACTAGGACCTACGAGCAGTACTTC,CASSLGVTRTYEQYF
NA,NA,TRBJ2-5,TRBV5-6,TGTGCCAGCAGCTGGACTTCTTCTGGGGAGACCCAGTACTTC,CASSWTSSGETQYF
NA,TRBD1,TRBJ2-5,TRBV6-6,TGTGCCAGCAGTTACTCGTATGGGACAGGGGAGACCCAGTACTTC,CASSYSYGTGETQYF
NA,NA,TRBJ1-1,TRBV29-1,TGCAGCGTTGAACCCCGCGGGCGCGGCACTGAAGCTTTCTTT,CSVEPRGRGTEAFF
NA,NA,TRBJ2-7,TRBV7-6,TGTGCCAGCAGCTTAGGGACTGACGAGCAGTACTTC,CASSLGTDEQYF
NA,TRBD1,TRBJ1-5,TRBV28,TGTGCCAGCAGCCTCGGTCTCGGCGGGACAGGGGGCTTTATGCAGGATCAGCCCCAGCATTTT,CASSLGLGGTGGFMQDQPQHF
NA,NA,TRBJ2-3,TRBV29-1,TGCAGCGTTGTGAGGGCGGTGCCCGGCACAGATACGCAGTATTTT,CSVVRAVPGTDTQYF
NA,NA,TRBJ1-3,TRBV7-9,TGTGCCAGCAGCCGAACTAACACCATATATTTT,CASSRTNTIYF
NA,NA,TRBJ2-1,TRBV6-5,TGTGCCAGCAGGACAGGCCCCTACAATGAGCAGTTCTTC,CASRTGPYNEQFF
NA,TRBD1,TRBJ1-4,TRBV19,TGTGCCAGTAGTCGACAGGGGGCCGGTGAAAAACTGTTTTTT,CASSRQGAGEKLFF
NA,NA,TRBJ2-1,TRBV11-3,TGTGCCAGCAGCATCCGGGACATTCGCTACAATGAGCAGTTCTTC,CASSIRDIRYNEQFF
NA,NA,TRBJ1-1,TRBV5-1,TGCGCCAGCAGCTCTAATCACCGGGGGGTGAACACTGAAGCTTTCTTT,CASSSNHRGVNTEAFF
NA,NA,TRBJ2-7,TRBV6-6,TGTGCCAGCAGGGTGGGACATCTCTACGAGCAGTACTTC,CASRVGHLYEQYF
NA,TRBD1,TRBJ2-1,TRBV11-2,TGTGCCAGCAGCTGGACAGGGTCTCTGGGCGAGCAGTTCTTC,CASSWTGSLGEQFF
NA,NA,TRBJ2-7,TRBV11-3,TGTGCCAGCAGCTTAGGCCCGGTCGGGGGGCAGTACTTC,CASSLGPVGGQYF
NA,NA,TRBJ2-7,TRBV15,TGTGCCACCAGCAGAGATGAGGACAGCTACGAGCAGTACTTC,CATSRDEDSYEQYF
NA,NA,TRBJ2-1,TRBV27,TGTGCCCGAGGGCTGGATCTTAATGAGCAGTTCTTC,CARGLDLNEQFF
NA,TRBD1,TRBJ1-1,TRBV9,TGTGCCAGCAGCCCAGGACAGGGCGTGACGTACACTGAAGCTTTCTTT,CASSPGQGVTYTEAFF
NA,NA,TRBJ2-2,TRBV9,TGTGCCAGCAGCGTAGTAACAGAGAACACCGGGGAGCTGTTTTTT,CASSVVTENTGELFF
NA,TRBD1,TRBJ1-1,TRBV30,TGTGCCTGGAGTGTACTAGGGGGCGGGACTGAAGCTTTCTTT,CAWSVLGGGTEAFF
NA,NA,TRBJ1-2,TRBV4-1,TGCGCCAGCAGCCAAGAAAGGGGGGGGCCGCTCGGAGGCTACACCTTC,CASSQERGGPLGGYTF
NA,NA,TRBJ2-7,TRBV5-6,TGTGCCAGCAGCTCCCGACAGGTTCCCTATAGCTCCTACGAGCAGTACTTC,CASSSRQVPYSSYEQYF
once,NA,TRBJ2-7,TRBV7-2,TGTGCCAGCAGCCTAGAGGGACTGCGGTACGAGCAGTACTTC,CASSLEGLRYEQYF
NA,NA,TRBJ2-1,TRBV13,TGTGCCAGCAGCCCCACCCCGGGATACGCAGATGGCCGTGAGCAGTTCTTC,CASSPTPGYADGREQFF
NA,NA,TRBJ2-7,TRBV5-8,TGTGCCAGCAGCTATTCCGACGAGCAGTACTTC,CASSYSDEQYF
NA,TRBD2,TRBJ2-1,TRBV11-3,TGTGCCAGCAGCCACGGGGGGTCAAGCTCCTACAATGAGCAGTTCTTC,CASSHGGSSSYNEQFF
NA,NA,TRBJ2-1,TRBV7-3,TGTGCCAGCAGCCGAGGAGGAATATACAATGAGCAGTTCTTC,CASSRGGIYNEQFF
NA,NA,TRBJ2-6,TRBV4-3,TGCGCCAGCAGCCGCGAACTAACTGGCTCTGGGGCCAACGTCCTGACTTTC,CASSRELTGSGANVLTF
NA,TRBD1,TRBJ2-7,TRBV27,TGTGCCAGCAGTTTATTGGGGACAGGGGCCTACGAGCAGTACTTC,CASSLLGTGAYEQYF
NA,TRBD2,TRBJ2-5,TRBV7-7,TGTGCCAGCAGCTTGGGACTAGCGGGGGGCCAAGAGACCCAGTACTTC,CASSLGLAGGQETQYF
NA,NA,TRBJ2-7,TRBV6-4,TGTGCCAGCACCGACAGACTAGAGACCTACGAGCAGTACTTC,CASTDRLETYEQYF